The 19 T cell receptor beta chains reported below all come from one sample, sequenced in a study of T cells in tuberculosis. Sequencing was performed with immunoSEQ multiplex PCR; in TCRdb, only in-frame clones are kept and a portion is missing. The repertoire holds 30,000 to 35,000 clones, approximately 90% seen once, with about 2.4% in the top ten. Noted time point: new active TB diagnosis, blood taken before or within 7 days of starting treatment. Specimen: PBMCs, collected at tuberculosis diagnosis. These receptors were taken from an adult with tuberculosis.

V usage is TRBV4-2 and J usage is TRBJ1-1, with 8 bases aligning to TRBD1. The CDR3 extends over 15 amino acids. Germline V lookup: CDR1 LGHNA, CDR2 YNFKEQ. V was clipped by 0 bases and J by 5 bases; unmatched bases: 5. CDR3: CASSQEKTGVTEAFF. The CDR3 DNA reads TGTGCCAGCAGCCAAGAAAAGACAGGGGTTACTGAAGCTTTCTTT.

The chain is built from TRBV5-6 and TRBJ1-5, with 11 bases that match TRBD1. The germline V gene has CDR1 SGHDT and CDR2 YYEEEE. CDR3 length: 15 residues. J was trimmed by 5 bases and V by 5 bases; bases with no gene match: 6. The DNA for the CDR3 is TGTGCCAGCAGTCAAGGACAGGGGGCGCATCAGCCCCAGCATTTT. Its protein product is CASSQGQGAHQPQHF. Looking up the rest from reference TRBV5-6 and TRBJ1-5 gives the full variable domain: DAGVTQSPTHLIKTRGQQVTLRCSPKSGHDTVSWYQQALGQGPQFIFQYYEEEERQRGNFPDRFSGHQFPNYSSELNVNALLLGDSALYLCASSQGQGAHQPQHFGDGTRLSIL.

This rearrangement joins TRBV5-1 to TRBJ1-4, with no clear D. Germline loops: CDR1 SGHRS, CDR2 YFSETQ. The CDR3 length is 14 residues. The V gene lost 2 bases and the J gene lost 6 bases, with 11 bases spanning the gap. The CDR3 DNA reads as TGCGCCAGCAGCTTAAGAGGGTTTGATGAAAAACTGTTTTTT. Protein sequence: CASSLRGFDEKLFF.

V is TRBV5-6 and J is TRBJ1-6; weak D call: TRBD1 (5 bases). Trimming pared 1 base from V and 6 bases from J, leaving 14 bases between. Germline V gene sequence: CDR1 SGHDT, CDR2 YYEEEE. The CDR3 length is 16 residues. The CDR3 nucleotides are TGTGCCAGCAGCTTGCTACCTACAGGTGGTAATTCACCCCTCCACTTT. As protein: CASSLLPTGGNSPLHF.

The chain uses TRBV13 and TRBJ2-7; maybe TRBD1 (6 bases). Germline CDR1 reads PRHDT; CDR2 reads FYEKMQ (reference sequence). V gave up 6 bases and J gave up 0 bases, with 18 bases separating them. The CDR3 has 16 amino acids. The CDR3 reads CASRNTTGPNSYEQYF. The CDR3 DNA sequence: TGTGCCAGCAGAAATACAACAGGGCCTAACTCCTACGAGCAGTACTTC.

The gene calls are TRBV14 and TRBJ2-2, with D possibly being TRBD1 (6 bases). The CDR3 totals 17 residues. V was trimmed by 3 bases and J by 6 bases, leaving 20 bases between them. Germline-derived CDR1 and CDR2 are SGHDN and FVKESK. The CDR3 loop reads CASSQAQGKRLAGELFF. Here the CDR3 DNA reads TGTGCCAGCAGCCAGGCACAGGGAAAACGGCTCGCCGGGGAGCTGTTTTTT.

The genes are TRBV9 and TRBJ1-1, with TRBD1 as a possible D gene (5 bases). The CDR3 length is 13 residues. The germline CDR1 and CDR2 sequences are SGDLS and YYNGEE. Trimming pared 10 bases from V and 0 bases from J, leaving 13 bases between. CDR3 sequence (DNA): TGTGCCGGGGAACAGGTAATGAACACTGAAGCTTTCTTT. It translates to CAGEQVMNTEAFF.

The V and J genes are TRBV6-4 and TRBJ2-3, with TRBD2 identical over 8 bases. Germline loops: CDR1 MRHNA, CDR2 SNTAGT. CDR3 size: 15 residues. The junction had 5 bases not matched to a gene; V was cut back by 2 bases and J by 4 bases. CDR3 residues: CASSDERGPPDTQYF. The CDR3 nucleotides read TGTGCCAGCAGTGACGAGCGGGGGCCCCCAGATACGCAGTATTTT.

The V gene is TRBV5-8, the J gene TRBJ1-5, with D possibly matching TRBD1 (6 bases). Germline V CDR1 and CDR2: SGHTS, YDEGEE. The CDR3 totals 16 residues. Trimming took 5 bases from V and 0 from J, leaving 15 bases between them. Here the CDR3 reads CASSRTVGASNQPQHF. The DNA for the CDR3 is TGTGCCAGCAGTCGAACAGTGGGGGCTAGCAATCAGCCCCAGCATTTT.

The chain links TRBV7-8 to TRBJ2-1; D is possibly TRBD1 (6 bases). Trimming left V 1 base short and J 3 bases short, with 16 bases between. The germline CDR1 and CDR2 sequences are SGHVS and FQNEAQ. This CDR3 region has 17 residues. CDR3 loop: CASSLGFGQGFYNEQFF. The CDR3 DNA follows: TGTGCCAGCAGCTTAGGATTTGGGCAGGGGTTCTACAATGAGCAGTTCTTC.

This clone was seen only a few times. J is TRBJ2-7 and V is TRBV27; D might be TRBD2 (6 bases). V was clipped by 4 bases and J by 5 bases, with 15 bases between them. The CDR3 loop spans 14 amino acids. CDR1 is MNHEY and CDR2 is SMNVEV in the germline V gene (reference sequence). CDR3 loop: CASSSRPGVHEQYV. In DNA form, the CDR3 reads TGTGCCAGCAGTTCGCGCCCGGGGGTCCACGAGCAGTACGTC.

This chain connects TRBV20-1 to TRBJ1-2; D ambiguous. This CDR3 region has 9 residues. The ends were cut back, 6 bases at V and 8 bases at J, with 7 bases in the middle. Germline CDR1 DFQATT, CDR2 SNEGSKA (reference sequence). The CDR3 bases are TGCAGTGCCCGTCGGGGCTACACCTTC. This translates into CSARRGYTF.

The genes are TRBV5-5 and TRBJ2-7; possibly TRBD1 for D (6 bases). The germline V gene encodes CDR1 SGHKS and CDR2 YYEKEE (reference sequence). V lost 0 bases and J lost 0, with 7 bases in between. The CDR3 sequence is 14 residues long. CDR3 protein: CASSLDRDSYEQYF. The CDR3 DNA reads TGTGCCAGCAGCTTGGACAGGGACTCCTACGAGCAGTACTTC. The full variable domain, in which reference TRBV5-5 and TRBJ2-7 provide the parts outside the CDR3, is DAGVTQSPTHLIKTRGQQVTLRCSPISGHKSVSWYQQVLGQGPQFIFQYYEKEERGRGNFPDRFSARQFPNYSSELNVNALLLGDSALYLCASSLDRDSYEQYFGPGTRLTVT.

The V call is TRBV4-1, the J call TRBJ2-3; a weak D match, TRBD1 (5 bases). The V gene lost 0 bases and the J gene lost 1 base, with 5 bases spanning the gap. The germline V gene encodes CDR1 MGHRA and CDR2 YSYEKL. This CDR3 comprises 14 residues. CDR3 sequence reads: CASSQEQGTDTQYF. CDR3 nucleotides: TGCGCCAGCAGCCAAGAACAGGGCACAGATACGCAGTATTTT.

The V call is TRBV7-8, the J call TRBJ2-1, with TRBD1 matching over 7 bases. Germline CDR1 is SGHVS and CDR2 is FQNEAQ. The CDR3 extends over 13 amino acids. Trimming cost V 5 bases and J 4 bases; bases outside gene matches: 2. As DNA, the CDR3 is TGTGCCAGCAGCCAGGACAGGTACAATGAGCAGTTCTTC. It yields the protein CASSQDRYNEQFF.

The CDR3: CAWSGQGDSPLHF. In nucleotides, the CDR3 is TGTGCCTGGTCGGGACAGGGAGATTCACCCCTCCACTTT. This chain uses TRBV30 with TRBJ1-6; TRBD1 matches at 9 bases. Germline CDR1 GTSNPN, CDR2 SVGIG (reference sequence). V gave up 5 bases and J gave up 8 bases; unmatched junction bases: 4. The CDR3 has 13 amino acids.

The gene calls are TRBV9 and TRBJ2-7; TRBD1 matches 7 bases. The germline V gene encodes CDR1 SGDLS and CDR2 YYNGEE. The length of the CDR3 is 16 residues. With 4 bases clipped from V and 0 bases from J, the junction kept 10 bases outside the gene matches. This CDR3 reads CASSYADRPSSYEQYF. The CDR3 DNA reads TGTGCCAGCAGCTACGCGGACAGGCCGAGCTCCTACGAGCAGTACTTC.

The chain uses TRBV7-2 and TRBJ2-2; tentative D call: TRBD2 (6 bases). Per the germline V gene, CDR1 is SGHTA and CDR2 is FQGNSA. V gave up 1 base and J gave up 2 bases, with 11 bases separating them. CDR3 length: 16 residues. The CDR3 sequence: CASSLEWRVNTGELFF. The CDR3 DNA reads TGTGCCAGCAGCTTAGAGTGGAGGGTAAACACCGGGGAGCTGTTTTTT.

On this clone: Mismatch with germline at one junction end may stem from a read error. V usage is TRBV2 and J usage is TRBJ2-7; TRBD2 is a possible D gene (6 bases). The CDR3 spans 16 residues. Germline lookup yields CDR1 SNHLY and CDR2 FYNNEI. The CDR3 region is CVSRRGFGGLSYEQYF. DNA of the CDR3: TGTGTCAGCAGGAGAGGTTTTGGGGGGTTATCCTACGAGCAGTACTTC.